What follows are 10 T cell receptor beta chains derived from one specimen sequenced in a study of blood T cell repertoires in COVID-19 (dated by TCRdb to about 2020). To prepare the library, the immunoSEQ multiplex PCR assay was applied. TCRdb obtained this table from immuneACCESS and retained in-frame rearrangements with V and J assigned. These tables miss some clones; where compared with another copy, unresolved V genes account for less than half of the shortfall, and the remainder is unexplained. This sample is represented by 150,000 or so clones; about 86% of them were singletons. The ten largest clones take up about 9.2% of the sample. Specimen: PBMCs or T cells enriched from blood (not recorded which). These receptors were obtained from a man in his fifties or sixties who had recovered from COVID-19.

This clone appeared once. The chain employs TRBV9 and TRBJ2-1; 11 bases are a match to TRBD2. Per germline, CDR1 SGDLS and CDR2 YYNGEE. The CDR3 has 21 amino acids. V lost 0 bases to trimming and J lost 6 bases; unmatched junction nucleotides: 20. The CDR3 region has the DNA TGTGCCAGCAGCGTAGTACCCCCTAGAGGAGAACTAGCGGGGGCGACCAATGAGCAGTTCTTC. Encoded protein: CASSVVPPRGELAGATNEQFF.

The CDR3: CASSPRDRGTKETQYF. Written as DNA, the CDR3 is TGTGCCAGCAGCCCCCGGGACAGAGGCACTAAAGAGACCCAGTACTTC. The chain employs TRBV14 and TRBJ2-5; TRBD1 matches 7 bases. This CDR3 comprises 16 residues. Losses at the gene ends were 4 bases for V and 3 bases for J; bases not matched to a gene: 11. Per germline, CDR1 SGHDN and CDR2 FVKESK. The full variable domain, completed using reference TRBV14 and TRBJ2-5, is EAGVTQFPSHSVIEKGQTVTLRCDPISGHDNLYWYRRVMGKEIKFLLHFVKESKQDESGMPNNRFLAERTGGTYSTLKVQPAELEDSGVYFCASSPRDRGTKETQYFGPGTRLLVL.

This clone was found once. The chain recombines TRBV4-1 with TRBJ1-1; the match to TRBD1 covers 11 bases. The CDR3 loop spans 19 amino acids. After removal of 0 bases from V and 4 bases from J, the junction contained 13 bases not matched to a gene. CDR1 and CDR2 (germline): MGHRA, YSYEKL. CDR3 residues: CASSQDPVGQGARGTEAFF. The CDR3, as DNA: TGCGCCAGCAGCCAAGATCCGGTCGGACAGGGGGCGAGGGGCACTGAAGCTTTCTTT.

The rearrangement uses TRBV7-9 and TRBJ2-2; TRBD2 matches at 8 bases. The trim removed 1 base at V and 6 bases at J, leaving 10 bases unmatched. Germline V lookup: CDR1 SEHNR, CDR2 FQNEAQ (reference sequence). The CDR3 extends over 17 amino acids. The CDR3 DNA is TGTGCCAGCAGCTTAGGAGGTGAAGCGGGAGTATCCGGGGAGCTGTTTTTT. Its protein is CASSLGGEAGVSGELFF.

This clone was counted a single time. The J gene is TRBJ2-5, the V gene TRBV5-1; 7 bases agree with TRBD1. Germline V gives CDR1 SGHRS, CDR2 YFSETQ. V lost 4 bases and J lost 5; bases outside the gene matches: 11. There are 15 residues in the CDR3. In DNA form, the CDR3 reads TGCGCCAGCAGCACCGGACAGGTCGCACGGGAGACCCAGTACTTC. It specifies CASSTGQVARETQYF.

This clone was recorded once. The chain uses TRBV6-1 and TRBJ1-2; maybe TRBD1 (6 bases). Trimming shortened V by 4 bases and J by 4 bases, and 19 bases separated the two germline ends. Germline CDR1 and CDR2: MNHNS and SASEGT. This CDR3 is built from 16 residues. The CDR3 region is CASSVVAGDGGYGYTF. The CDR3 bases are TGTGCCAGCAGTGTGGTGGCAGGGGATGGCGGCTATGGCTACACCTTC.

The chain combines TRBV3-1 (or the pseudogene TRBV3-2) with TRBJ2-1, with a tentative D call TRBD1 (6 bases). V lost 0 bases to trimming and J lost 9 bases, with 15 bases between them. CDR1 and CDR2 from the germline V gene are LGHDT and YNNKEL (reference sequence). The CDR3 sequence is 15 residues long. The CDR3, as DNA: TGTGCCAGCAGCCAAGAAGGTATGGGGGCTGGTGAGCAGTTCTTC. Translating it yields CASSQEGMGAGEQFF.

The J gene is TRBJ2-1, the V gene TRBV3-1 (or the pseudogene TRBV3-2), with 7 positions matching TRBD1. J gave up 0 bases and V 1 base, and 3 bases lay outside the gene matches. The CDR3 length is 16 residues. CDR1 LGHDT and CDR2 YNNKEL come from the germline V gene (reference sequence). In nucleotides, the CDR3 is TGTGCCAGCAGCCAAGGACAGGGCGGCTCCTACAATGAGCAGTTCTTC. It yields the protein CASSQGQGGSYNEQFF.

V is TRBV5-1 and J is TRBJ2-7, with 7 bases aligning to TRBD1. J gave up 1 base and V 4 bases, and 5 bases lay outside the gene matches. The CDR3 is 14 residues long. Germline CDR1 reads SGHRS; CDR2 reads YFSETQ. The CDR3: CASSLRQGSYEQYF. CDR3 sequence (DNA): TGCGCCAGCAGCCTGCGACAGGGTTCCTACGAGCAGTACTTC.

The chain is built from TRBV19 and TRBJ1-4; TRBD1 matches 11 bases. The CDR3 has 14 residues. With V trimmed by 11 bases and J by 2 bases, 4 bases remained unmatched. Germline V gene sequence: CDR1 LNHDA, CDR2 SQIVND (reference sequence). This CDR3 reads CASDRGQTNEKLFF. The CDR3 nucleotides read TGTGCCTCGGACAGGGGGCAGACTAATGAAAAACTGTTTTTT.